Presented here are 14 T cell receptor beta chains from one specimen sequenced in a study of T cell repertoires in cytomegalovirus infection. Each CDR3 protein gets one entry after TCRdb re-called the reads with MiXCR. The sample contains about 69,000 distinct CDR3 sequences, around 27% of which appear only once. Their antigen targets remain unknown. Sequences were derived from CD8+ T cells from cultured PBMCs, sampled from culture after CMV antigen stimulation. The receptors stem from a human donor in good health (CMV status not recorded). Some clones in this sample may be carry-over from other donors' samples.

This clonotype has a count of ten or more. The gene calls are TRBV27 and TRBJ1-3; no firm D call. This CDR3 contains 15 residues. The germline V and J ends were trimmed by 7 bases and 0 bases, with 13 bases remaining between them. The germline V gene encodes CDR1 MNHEY and CDR2 SMNVEV (reference sequence). The CDR3 sequence is CASKRIGSSGNTIYF. Written as DNA, the CDR3 is TGTGCCAGCAAAAGGATCGGTAGCTCTGGAAACACCATATATTTT.

This clonotype has a handful of counts. The chain carries TRBV27 and TRBJ2-1; D remains unclear. Germline loops: CDR1 MNHEY, CDR2 SMNVEV (reference sequence). The CDR3 spans 15 residues. Trimming shortened V by 2 bases and J by 2 bases, and 10 bases separated the two germline ends. CDR3 protein: CASSLGPKPYNEQFF. In DNA form, the CDR3 reads TGTGCCAGCAGTTTAGGTCCCAAACCCTACAATGAGCAGTTCTTC.

This clonotype was counted at least ten times. An end of the junction does not agree with germline; a read error may underlie this. V is TRBV6-6 and J is TRBJ2-7; possibly TRBD2 for D (5 bases). CDR1 MNHNY and CDR2 SVGAGI come from the germline V gene (reference sequence). The CDR3 sequence is 15 residues long. CDR3 nucleotide sequence: TGTGCCAGCAGTCACTCGGACTGGCTTATGTTCGAGCAGTACTTC. This encodes CASSHSDWLMFEQYF.

V usage is TRBV27 and J usage is TRBJ2-7; 8 nucleotides align to TRBD2. CDR3 length: 14 residues. Germline V gene lookup returns CDR1 MNHEY and CDR2 SMNVEV (reference sequence). V lost 5 bases to trimming and J lost 6 bases; unmatched junction nucleotides: 9. CDR3 residues: CASSRAGEVLEQYF. The CDR3 DNA is TGTGCCAGCAGTCGAGCGGGAGAAGTCCTCGAGCAGTACTTC.

Here the CDR3 reads CASSITGTVAEQYF. The CDR3 DNA is TGTGCCAGCAGCATCACCGGGACAGTGGCCGAGCAGTACTTC. This chain links TRBV5-4 with TRBJ2-7, with 7 nucleotides matching TRBD1. The germline V gene encodes CDR1 SGHNT and CDR2 YYREEE (reference sequence). Losses at the gene ends were 4 bases for V and 6 bases for J; bases not matched to a gene: 10. The CDR3 loop spans 14 amino acids. The full variable domain, completed using reference TRBV5-4 and TRBJ2-7, is ETGVTQSPTHLIKTRGQQVTLRCSSQSGHNTVSWYQQALGQGPQFIFQYYREEENGRGNFPPRFSGLQFPNYSSELNVNALELDDSALYLCASSITGTVAEQYFGPGTRLTVT.

This clonotype has more than one count but fewer than ten. The chain recombines TRBV12-3 or TRBV12-4 with TRBJ2-5; D is undetermined. CDR3 size: 13 residues. Trimming cost V 7 bases and J 2 bases, with 11 bases left between them. The CDR3 is CASTLDTQETQYF. The CDR3 DNA reads TGTGCCAGCACCTTAGATACTCAAGAGACCCAGTACTTC.

This clonotype was seen more than once but under ten times. This chain uses TRBV7-9 with TRBJ1-1, with D possibly being TRBD1 (5 bases). The CDR3 has 12 amino acids. V shed 3 bases and J shed 6 bases, with 8 bases lying between them. CDR1 and CDR2 (germline): SEHNR, FQNEAQ (reference sequence). The CDR3 loop reads CASSFGAAEAFF. CDR3 coding DNA: TGTGCCAGCAGCTTTGGGGCTGCTGAAGCTTTCTTT.

The CDR3 DNA reads TGCAGCGTTGTAAGCGGGGGGGCACGGGACAAGACCACCGGGGAGCTGTTTTTT. Translating gives CSVVSGGARDKTTGELFF. The chain joins TRBV29-1 to TRBJ2-2, with 10 bases that match TRBD2. This CDR3 is 18 amino acids long. V shed 4 bases and J 4 bases; nucleotides not matched to a gene: 15. CDR1 SQVTM and CDR2 ANQGSEA come from the germline V gene.

In this sample, this clonotype turned up many times. V gene TRBV7-9 combines with J gene TRBJ2-1; TRBD2 agrees at 14 bases. Germline loops: CDR1 SEHNR, CDR2 FQNEAQ (reference sequence). V was pared by 3 bases and J by 4 bases, with 8 bases of the junction left unmatched. The CDR3 is made up of 18 amino acids. The CDR3 sequence is CASSLTSGGDPPYNEQFF. In nucleotides, the CDR3 is TGTGCCAGCAGCTTGACTAGCGGGGGGGACCCACCATACAATGAGCAGTTCTTC.

This clonotype was counted ten times or more. The chain combines TRBV7-2 with TRBJ2-5; 9 bases line up with TRBD2. Germline-derived CDR1 and CDR2 are SGHTA and FQGNSA. The junction had 7 bases not matched to a gene; V was cut back by 1 base and J by 1 base. The CDR3 runs 17 residues. DNA for the CDR3: TGTGCCAGCAGCTTAGGTTTAGCGGGGGCCTTCCAAGAGACCCAGTACTTC. It encodes CASSLGLAGAFQETQYF.

The chain combines TRBV28 with TRBJ2-1; 8 bases fit TRBD2. V lost 6 bases, J lost 9 bases, and 13 bases stayed unmatched. This CDR3 contains 15 residues. Germline CDR1 is MDHEN and CDR2 is SYDVKM. The CDR3 DNA reads as TGTGCCAGCAGATCGGGGGGACTAGACTATGGTGAGCAGTTCTTC. It codes for CASRSGGLDYGEQFF.

The chain combines TRBV6-5 with TRBJ2-3, with 9 nucleotides matching TRBD1. The germline CDR1 and CDR2 sequences are MNHEY and SVGAGI. V lost 6 bases, J lost 3 bases, and 13 bases stayed unmatched. CDR3 size: 17 residues. CDR3 coding DNA: TGTGCCAGCAGCCCGAAGAACAGGGGGCCGGGTACAGATACGCAGTATTTT. This translates into CASSPKNRGPGTDTQYF.

Comments on this clonotype: A much larger clone lies a single base off, so this may be a read error. This likely comes from a read error, as the CDR3 has no conserved phenylalanine or tryptophan at its end. The genes are TRBV7-2 and TRBJ1-1; a possible D gene is TRBD1 (6 bases). Germline CDR1 is SGHTA and CDR2 is FQGNSA. Trimming cost V 7 bases and J 5 bases, with 14 bases left between them. This CDR3 is 13 amino acids long. CDR3 in DNA: TGTGCCAGCACCCCCGGGGGGGCGACTGAAGCTTTCCTT. Protein product: CASTPGGATEAFL.

This clonotype was picked up a small number of times. The chain employs TRBV7-9 and TRBJ2-3; 9 bases are a match to TRBD1. The CDR3 sequence is 16 residues long. The junction had 7 bases not matched to a gene; V was cut back by 3 bases and J by 3 bases. Germline assignment: CDR1 SEHNR and CDR2 FQNEAQ (reference sequence). CDR3: CASSFFLDRGTDTQYF. In DNA form, the CDR3 reads TGTGCCAGCAGCTTCTTCTTGGACAGGGGAACAGATACGCAGTATTTT.